Each of the 12 T cell receptor beta chains below was sequenced from the same sample in a study of T-cell reconstitution after alpha-beta-depleted transplantation in children. Unique molecular identifiers tagged the TCRbeta library. TCRdb used MiXCR to reprocess the PCR reads, holding one entry per CDR3 protein. The sample lists 600,000 to 700,000 distinct CDR3 sequences, roughly 17% occurring once. Here the sequenced sample was PBMCs from the stem cell graft donor, taken from the stem cell graft. Source of these receptors: a human donor who donated a stem cell graft to a child with acute myeloid leukemia.

At least ten counts were recorded for this clonotype. This chain links TRBV10-3 with TRBJ2-3, with D perhaps TRBD1 (5 bases). The CDR3 is 14 amino acids. V was shortened by 8 bases and J by 2 bases, with 14 bases between the two germline ends. The germline CDR1 and CDR2 sequences are ENHRY and SYGVKD. The DNA for the CDR3 is TGTGCCATCCAGTCCGGACACCTCACAGATACGCAGTATTTT. Protein product: CAIQSGHLTDTQYF.

This clonotype was observed at least ten times. V and J are TRBV20-1 and TRBJ1-3, with D unclear. The CDR3 covers 14 residues. CDR1 and CDR2 (germline): DFQATT, SNEGSKA (reference sequence). The V and J ends lost 0 bases and 4 bases respectively, with 10 bases between them. CDR3 sequence reads: CSARDKVSGNTIYF. Written as DNA, the CDR3 is TGCAGTGCTAGAGATAAAGTTTCGGGAAACACCATATATTTT.

J is TRBJ1-5 and V is TRBV6-2 or TRBV6-3; D possibly corresponds to TRBD1 (6 bases). Trimming removed 4 bases from V and 8 bases from J, with 24 bases in between. The CDR3 has 17 residues. The germline gives CDR1 MNHEY, CDR2 SVGEGT. CDR3 coding DNA: TGTGCCAGCAGTTCTCGCGAGACAGGTCTGGCGGGCAAGCCCCAGCATTTT. It is translated as CASSSRETGLAGKPQHF.

In this sample, this clonotype turned up many times. DNA of the CDR3: TGTGCCAGCAGCTTAGGCGGTGGGAGCGGAGATACGCAGTATTTT. Protein: CASSLGGGSGDTQYF. This chain uses TRBV7-9 with TRBJ2-3, with D perhaps matching TRBD2 (5 bases). This CDR3 has 15 amino acids. Between the trimmed V and J ends, which lost 1 base and 5 bases, there was a span of 13 bases. Germline-derived CDR1 and CDR2 are SEHNR and FQNEAQ (reference sequence).

This clonotype appeared a few times. This chain links TRBV24-1 with TRBJ1-2, with 12 nucleotides matching TRBD1. The junction had 5 bases not matched to a gene; V was cut back by 7 bases and J by 3 bases. Looked up from germline, CDR1 is KGHDR and CDR2 is SFDVKD. The CDR3 sequence is 15 residues long. CDR3 bases: TGTGCCACCAGCTCCGGGACAGGGGGCGACTATGGCTACACCTTC. Residues: CATSSGTGGDYGYTF.

The V and J genes are TRBV7-2 and TRBJ2-1; D call uncertain. Trimming took off 8 bases at V and 1 base at J, with 12 bases between the two ends. Germline assignment: CDR1 SGHTA and CDR2 FQGNSA. The CDR3 covers 14 residues. The CDR3 sequence is CASGVGVSYNEQFF. In DNA form, the CDR3 reads TGTGCCAGCGGGGTTGGGGTATCCTACAATGAGCAGTTCTTC.

The V call is TRBV12-3 or TRBV12-4, the J call TRBJ1-2; possible D gene TRBD1, 5 bases. The CDR3 is 16 amino acids. Trimming took 7 bases from V and 0 from J, leaving 18 bases between them. For the CDR3, the DNA is TGTGCCAGCAAAAGGTCGACAGAACTTCCTAACTATGGCTACACCTTC. Its translation is CASKRSTELPNYGYTF.

The chain joins TRBV4-2 to TRBJ2-5, with TRBD1 as a possible D gene (6 bases). The CDR3 runs 13 residues. The germline CDR1 and CDR2 sequences are LGHNA and YNFKEQ. V was clipped by 1 base and J by 5 bases, with 8 bases between them. The CDR3 sequence is CASSQVQGETQYF. CDR3 DNA sequence: TGTGCCAGCAGCCAAGTCCAGGGGGAGACCCAGTACTTC.

Only a few counts were recorded for this clonotype. The chain has TRBV6-1 and TRBJ1-6; D not resolved. In germline, CDR1 is MNHNS, CDR2 SASEGT. The CDR3 contains 16 residues. Trimming stripped 6 bases from V and 0 bases from J, with 12 bases between. The CDR3 loop reads CASRWTESSYNSPLHF. The CDR3, as DNA: TGTGCCAGCAGGTGGACGGAGAGCTCCTATAATTCACCCCTCCACTTT.

There are a few counts of this clonotype. The chain uses TRBV7-9 and TRBJ1-5; D is possibly TRBD1 (6 bases). The V and J ends lost 2 bases and 4 bases respectively, with 9 bases between them. In germline, CDR1 is SEHNR, CDR2 FQNEAQ (reference sequence). This CDR3 contains 14 residues. The CDR3 DNA sequence: TGTGCCAGCAGCTTACCCGGACAGAATCAGCCCCAGCATTTT. Its translation: CASSLPGQNQPQHF.

The chain employs TRBV5-6 and TRBJ1-5; a weak D match, TRBD1 (5 bases). The germline V gene encodes CDR1 SGHDT and CDR2 YYEEEE. The CDR3 loop spans 15 amino acids. The germline V and J ends were trimmed by 0 bases and 3 bases, with 10 bases remaining between them. CDR3 in amino acids: CASSLVGRVNQPQHF. The CDR3 nucleotides read TGTGCCAGCAGCTTGGTTGGCAGGGTCAATCAGCCCCAGCATTTT.

The chain uses TRBV5-1 and TRBJ2-7; D is uncertain. V was trimmed by 2 bases and J by 2 bases, leaving 8 bases between them. Germline V lookup: CDR1 SGHRS, CDR2 YFSETQ. CDR3 size: 13 residues. CDR3 DNA: TGCGCCAGCAGCTTTCGCAGCCCCTACGAGCAGTACTTC. The encoded protein is CASSFRSPYEQYF.